The present T cell receptor beta chain was sequenced within a study of blood T cell repertoires in COVID-19. Study-level information: The cDNA or gDNA used as material had been derived from T cells, B-cell-depleted T cells, or PBMCs.

Trimming took 4 bases from V and 11 from J, leaving 24 bases between them. The germline V gene encodes CDR1 SEHNR and CDR2 FQNEAQ (reference sequence). The CDR3 is 17 residues long. Sequenced by immunoSEQ multiplex PCR; TCRdb stores in-frame clones only, minus some. The sample gives 300,000 to 400,000 clones, more than 80% of which show up once; approximately 3% is in the top ten. Seattle patient enrollment occurred during active infection, with longitudinal follow-up thereafter. This TCR came from a woman in her thirties with COVID-19, enrolled during active disease. The specimen was peripheral blood. This chain links TRBV7-9 with TRBJ1-6, with a possible D match to TRBD1 (5 bases). CDR3 nucleotides: TGTGCCAGCAGCTACTTCCGGGGGGAGGGAAGCGGTGCACCCCTCCACTTT. Translation gives CASSYFRGEGSGAPLHF.